A single sample gave rise to the 27 T cell receptor beta chains below, sequenced in a study of ipilimumab plus nivolumab after autologous stem cell transplantation. This table comes from immunoSEQ multiplex PCR, and its TCRdb copy is limited to in-frame clones, with some not included. Of 84,000 or so clones detected, 83% appear once; the ten largest clones hold roughly 2%. The sequenced sample was PBMCs, obtained in a trial of ipilimumab plus nivolumab as post-transplant consolidation. These receptors originate from a male donor with diffuse large B-cell lymphoma.

This clone was seen only a few times. The V and J genes are TRBV6-1 and TRBJ2-7, with D maybe TRBD1 (6 bases). This CDR3 has 13 amino acids. Germline V CDR1 and CDR2: MNHNS, SASEGT. Trimming removed 6 bases from V and 1 base from J, with 10 bases in between. The CDR3 spells CASRIGQSYEQYF. The CDR3 nucleotides read TGTGCCAGCAGGATAGGACAGTCCTACGAGCAGTACTTC.

DNA of the CDR3: TGTGCCAGCAGCTCCCAGGGTGCGGATCGTCCCCAGCATTTT. Protein sequence: CASSSQGADRPQHF. This chain links TRBV7-2 with TRBJ1-5; D is perhaps TRBD1 (5 bases). Per the germline V gene, CDR1 is SGHTA and CDR2 is FQGNSA. With 4 bases removed from V and 10 bases from J, the gap between germline ends came to 17 bases. This CDR3 comprises 14 residues.

This rearrangement joins TRBV2 to TRBJ2-5; 11 bases fit TRBD2. The V and J ends lost 7 bases and 5 bases, in that order; junction bases with no gene match: 6. The length of the CDR3 is 14 residues. Looked up from germline, CDR1 is SNHLY and CDR2 is FYNNEI. This CDR3 is CASNSGGAGETQYF. CDR3 nucleotides: TGTGCCAGCAATAGCGGGGGGGCCGGGGAGACCCAGTACTTC. Supplemented by reference TRBV2 and TRBJ2-5, the full variable domain reads EPEVTQTPSHQVTQMGQEVILRCVPISNHLYFYWYRQILGQKVEFLVSFYNNEISEKSEIFDDQFSVERPDGSNFTLKIRSTKLEDSAMYFCASNSGGAGETQYFGPGTRLLVL.

This clone was seen a single time. Relative to the germline gene, one junction end is altered; a read error may explain this. Other DNA sequences in the same sample also yield this CDR3. The rearrangement links TRBV6-4 to TRBJ1-2, with 8 bases lining up with TRBD1. CDR1 and CDR2 (germline): MRHNA, SNTAGT. There are 14 residues in the CDR3. The CDR3 loop reads CASSPGGINYGYTF. The CDR3 DNA follows: TGCGCCAGCAGTCCAGGGGGCATTAACTATGGCTACACCTTC.

V is TRBV6-6 and J is TRBJ1-6; 8 bases match TRBD1. The CDR3 extends over 15 amino acids. Trimming cost V 6 bases and J 5 bases; bases outside gene matches: 6. Germline CDR1 MNHNY, CDR2 SVGAGI (reference sequence). The DNA of the CDR3 is TGTGCCAGCAGCCTAACAGGGGGGGATAATTCACCCCTCCACTTT. This encodes CASSLTGGDNSPLHF.

The chain uses TRBV7-9 and TRBJ2-5; 7 positions agree with TRBD2. Germline V lookup: CDR1 SEHNR, CDR2 FQNEAQ (reference sequence). The length of the CDR3 is 13 residues. V shed 5 bases, J shed 4 bases, and the junction held 4 bases outside the gene matches. CDR3 sequence reads: CASSPWGGETQYF. In DNA form, the CDR3 reads TGTGCCAGCAGCCCCTGGGGGGGAGAGACCCAGTACTTC.

The chain employs TRBV28 and TRBJ1-6, with D uncertain. The CDR3 contains 15 residues. The V gene lost 7 bases and the J gene lost 9 bases, with 19 bases spanning the gap. From germline, CDR1 is MDHEN and CDR2 SYDVKM. The CDR3 DNA reads TGTGCCAGCATGAGTAGACCACTCGAAGGTTCACCCCTCCACTTT. It encodes CASMSRPLEGSPLHF.

The rearrangement joins TRBV7-8 to TRBJ1-6; 9 positions match TRBD1. Losses at the gene ends were 1 base for V and 8 bases for J; bases not matched to a gene: 6. Germline lookup yields CDR1 SGHVS and CDR2 FQNEAQ. There are 16 residues in the CDR3. CDR3 nucleotides: TGTGCCAGCAGCTTAGAGGGACAGGGAGTCGATTCACCCCTCCACTTT. Encoded protein: CASSLEGQGVDSPLHF.

The chain joins TRBV5-1 to TRBJ1-1; D is perhaps TRBD1 (6 bases). Germline lookup yields CDR1 SGHRS and CDR2 YFSETQ. Trimming removed 7 bases from V and 4 bases from J, with 14 bases in between. CDR3 size: 13 residues. The CDR3 nucleotides read TGCGCCAGCGGAGATGGCAGGGGCACTGAAGCTTTCTTT. This sequence encodes CASGDGRGTEAFF.

This chain uses TRBV5-1 with TRBJ2-1, with D maybe TRBD1 (5 bases). Deletions cut 3 bases from V and 5 bases from J, with 18 bases between. This CDR3 spans 16 amino acids. CDR1 is SGHRS, CDR2 YFSETQ, per germline. CDR3 in DNA: TGCGCCAGCAGCTCGCAGGGCCTAGGCTGGGACAATGAGCAGTTCTTC. Amino acid sequence: CASSSQGLGWDNEQFF.

Points on this clone: The junction and the germline gene differ at one end; a read error may be behind it. This chain links TRBV4-1 with TRBJ2-5, with D unclear. There are 15 residues in the CDR3. Germline values: CDR1 MGHRA, CDR2 YSYEKL. In DNA, the CDR3 is TGCGCCAGCAGCCAGAATCCGGCCAGCCAAGGGACCCAGTACTTC. It yields the protein CASSQNPASQGTQYF.

J is TRBJ2-1 and V is TRBV9; 9 positions agree with TRBD1. The CDR3 runs 17 residues. CDR1 is SGDLS, CDR2 YYNGEE, per germline. With V trimmed by 3 bases and J by 2 bases, 9 bases remained unmatched. The CDR3 DNA reads TGTGCCAGCAGCGGTGGACAGGGGCGAAGTACCTACAATGAGCAGTTCTTC. Its protein is CASSGGQGRSTYNEQFF.

The gene calls are TRBV2 and TRBJ2-3, with D hard to call. The CDR3 runs 14 residues. V was shortened by 3 bases and J by 0 bases, with 7 bases between the two germline ends. Germline lookup yields CDR1 SNHLY and CDR2 FYNNEI. CDR3 loop: CASSDQVSTDTQYF. DNA for the CDR3: TGTGCCAGCAGTGATCAGGTTAGCACAGATACGCAGTATTTT.

The rearrangement links TRBV29-1 to TRBJ1-1; D is undetermined. The CDR3 contains 14 residues. Germline V lookup: CDR1 SQVTM, CDR2 ANQGSEA. Trimming removed 7 bases at V and 1 base at J, with 16 bases between. The CDR3 nucleotides are TGCAGCGCCATGGGAGGGTGGGGGAACACTGAAGCTTTCTTT. It codes for CSAMGGWGNTEAFF.

The rearrangement links TRBV4-3 to TRBJ1-1; D remains unclear. Germline CDR1 reads LGHNA; CDR2 reads YSLEER. V dropped 0 bases and J dropped 10 bases, with 12 bases sitting between them. The CDR3 is 13 amino acids. The CDR3 nucleotides are TGCGCCAGCAGCCAAGATATCGTCGGTGTAGCTTTCTTT. Its protein is CASSQDIVGVAFF.

V is TRBV10-3 and J is TRBJ2-6; tentatively, D is TRBD2 (5 bases). Germline loops: CDR1 ENHRY, CDR2 SYGVKD. Trimming left V 2 bases short and J 4 bases short, with 15 bases between. CDR3 length: 17 residues. In DNA form, the CDR3 reads TGTGCCATCAGTGAGCCCGGACGGCGCGGGGGGGCCAACGTCCTGACTTTC. Encoded protein: CAISEPGRRGGANVLTF.

The V and J genes are TRBV18 and TRBJ2-3; TRBD2 aligns across 8 bases. The germline gives CDR1 KGHSH, CDR2 LQKENI. The CDR3 length is 15 residues. The V segment lost 1 base and the J segment 1 base; nucleotides outside the gene matches: 1. The CDR3 region is CASSPQGLGTDTQYF. As DNA, the CDR3 is TGTGCCAGCTCACCACAGGGACTAGGCACAGATACGCAGTATTTT.

This clone has just a few counts. The chain recombines TRBV21-1 with TRBJ1-4. TRBV21-1 is a documented pseudogene. The CDR3 is 14 residues long. The chain's CDR3 is CARTPRAPPEKLFF. CDR3 DNA sequence: TGTGCCAGAACCCCACGAGCGCCCCCTGAAAAACTGTTTTTT.

The chain links TRBV14 to TRBJ1-1; no definite D call. Trimming cost V 6 bases and J 4 bases, with 6 bases left between them. This CDR3 is built from 11 residues. Germline assignment: CDR1 SGHDN and CDR2 FVKESK. CDR3 protein: CASSRSTEAFF. The CDR3 region has the DNA TGTGCCAGCAGTAGGAGCACTGAAGCTTTCTTT.

The rearrangement uses TRBV6-6 and TRBJ2-2; 8 bases line up with TRBD2. This CDR3 contains 14 residues. Germline-derived CDR1 and CDR2 are MNHNY and SVGAGI (reference sequence). Unmatched junction bases numbered 7, after V lost 7 bases and J lost 6 bases. CDR3: CASMDGGAPGELFF. The CDR3 nucleotides are TGTGCCAGCATGGACGGGGGGGCCCCCGGGGAGCTGTTTTTT.

This rearrangement joins TRBV5-6 to TRBJ2-2, with 9 bases matching TRBD1. V lost 4 bases, J lost 0 bases, and 4 bases stayed unmatched. There are 16 residues in the CDR3. Per the germline V gene, CDR1 is SGHDT and CDR2 is YYEEEE. CDR3 protein: CASSKDRGPNTGELFF. The CDR3 DNA is TGTGCCAGCAGCAAGGACAGGGGCCCGAACACCGGGGAGCTGTTTTTT. Variable domain in full (rest from reference TRBV5-6 and TRBJ2-2): DAGVTQSPTHLIKTRGQQVTLRCSPKSGHDTVSWYQQALGQGPQFIFQYYEEEERQRGNFPDRFSGHQFPNYSSELNVNALLLGDSALYLCASSKDRGPNTGELFFGEGSRLTVL.

This chain joins TRBV5-6 and TRBJ2-1, with D perhaps matching TRBD2 (6 bases). CDR1 SGHDT and CDR2 YYEEEE come from the germline V gene. The CDR3 consists of 16 residues. Trimming removed 2 bases from V and 8 bases from J, with 20 bases in between. In DNA form, the CDR3 reads TGTGCCAGCAGCTTAGGGGCTCTGGGCGGGGCTCATGAGCAGTTCTTC. Translated, it gives CASSLGALGGAHEQFF. Drawing the rest from reference TRBV5-6 and TRBJ2-1, the complete variable domain is DAGVTQSPTHLIKTRGQQVTLRCSPKSGHDTVSWYQQALGQGPQFIFQYYEEEERQRGNFPDRFSGHQFPNYSSELNVNALLLGDSALYLCASSLGALGGAHEQFFGPGTRLTVL.

The chain combines TRBV4-1 with TRBJ2-1; D gene unclear. Germline CDR1 and CDR2: MGHRA and YSYEKL. The V end lost 1 base, the J end lost 0 bases, and 7 bases lay between the germline ends. This CDR3 spans 15 amino acids. CDR3 sequence: CASSQVWDSYNEQFF. DNA of the CDR3: TGCGCCAGCAGCCAAGTGTGGGACTCCTACAATGAGCAGTTCTTC.

This sequence joins TRBV7-6 and TRBJ2-7; either TRBD1 or TRBD2 may fit D (5 bases each). Trimming pared 5 bases from V and 3 bases from J, leaving 11 bases between. Germline lookup yields CDR1 SGHVS and CDR2 FNYEAQ. This CDR3 spans 13 amino acids. CDR3 sequence reads: CASSAGTDYEQYF. CDR3 DNA sequence: TGTGCCAGCAGCGCCGGGACGGACTACGAGCAGTACTTC.

This chain links TRBV19 with TRBJ2-7, with D perhaps TRBD1 (6 bases). Trimming removed 5 bases from V and 1 base from J, with 15 bases in between. Looked up from germline, CDR1 is LNHDA and CDR2 is SQIVND (reference sequence). The CDR3 spans 15 residues. The CDR3 nucleotides are TGTGCCAGTAGTGTCCCAGGGGAAGGGTCCTACGAGCAGTACTTC. Translated, it gives CASSVPGEGSYEQYF. The whole variable domain, filled in from reference TRBV19 and TRBJ2-7, reads DGGITQSPKYLFRKEGQNVTLSCEQNLNHDAMYWYRQDPGQGLRLIYYSQIVNDFQKGDIAEGYSVSREKKESFPLTVTSAQKNPTAFYLCASSVPGEGSYEQYFGPGTRLTVT.

The chain couples TRBV5-1 to TRBJ2-2; D is ambiguous. The CDR3 loop spans 15 amino acids. CDR1 is SGHRS, CDR2 YFSETQ, per germline. Deletions cut 4 bases from V and 1 base from J, with 11 bases between. CDR3 loop: CASSGLNVNTGELFF. CDR3 nucleotides: TGCGCCAGCAGCGGGCTAAATGTGAACACCGGGGAGCTGTTTTTT.

This sequence joins TRBV6-1 and TRBJ2-3, with unresolved D. The CDR3 runs to 17 residues. The V and J ends lost 0 bases and 2 bases respectively, with 15 bases between them. The germline V gene has CDR1 MNHNS and CDR2 SASEGT. The CDR3 region has the DNA TGTGCCAGCAGTGAAGCGACCGGGTCCGGAGCCACAGATACGCAGTATTTT. Encoded protein: CASSEATGSGATDTQYF.